The 19 T cell receptor beta chains given below trace back to one sample, sequenced in a study of T cell changes during pregnancy in multiple sclerosis. Here immunoSEQ multiplex PCR was the method, and the copy in TCRdb shows in-frame clones only, minus some. Of around 100,000 clones in the sample, 80% to 95% are singletons; the top ten hold 1.5% to 2.5%. This material consisted of peripheral blood, taken after pregnancy. Receptors originate from a female donor with multiple sclerosis, enrolled in a pregnancy study.

The genes are TRBV28 and TRBJ1-1; D unclear. V was trimmed by 4 bases and J by 0 bases, leaving 12 bases between them. Per the germline V gene, CDR1 is MDHEN and CDR2 is SYDVKM. There are 15 residues in the CDR3. CDR3 nucleotides: TGTGCCAGCAGTTACGACACTCTCATGAACACTGAAGCTTTCTTT. Its translation: CASSYDTLMNTEAFF.

In this sample, this clone turned up once. The V call is TRBV28, the J call TRBJ2-7, with TRBD1 matching over 7 bases. Trimming cost V 3 bases and J 0 bases; bases outside gene matches: 5. This CDR3 comprises 15 residues. In germline, CDR1 is MDHEN, CDR2 SYDVKM. DNA for the CDR3: TGTGCCAGCAGTTTTTGGGACAGCAGCTCCTACGAGCAGTACTTC. Translation: CASSFWDSSSYEQYF.

CDR3 amino acids: CASGLQGSLRSSEAFF. The CDR3, as DNA: TGTGCTAGTGGTTTGCAGGGGAGTCTTAGGTCGAGCGAAGCTTTCTTT. The chain combines TRBV12-5 with TRBJ1-1, with D maybe TRBD1 (6 bases). Trimming removed 2 bases from V and 8 bases from J, with 21 bases in between. The CDR3 consists of 16 residues. Germline loops: CDR1 LGHNT, CDR2 FRNRAP.

The genes are TRBV2 and TRBJ1-5; perhaps TRBD1 as D (6 bases). CDR1 SNHLY and CDR2 FYNNEI come from the germline V gene. V lost 6 bases and J lost 2, with 11 bases in between. The CDR3 runs to 14 residues. CDR3 sequence (DNA): TGTGCCAGCAGGAAACAGGGTGGCAATCAGCCCCAGCATTTT. Translating gives CASRKQGGNQPQHF.

This clone came up once. A junction end diverges from the germline sequence, so it may reflect a read error. V gene TRBV5-6 combines with J gene TRBJ1-1; no clear D. This CDR3 is built from 14 residues. Germline CDR1 reads SGHDT; CDR2 reads YYEEEE. CDR3 sequence reads: CASRLGGWDTEAFF. DNA for the CDR3: TGTGCCAGCAGGTTGGGAGGGTGGGACACTGAAGCTTTCTTT.

CDR3 DNA: TGTGCCAGCAGCTTAGGAACAGGGCGCACTGAAGCTTTCTTT. Protein: CASSLGTGRTEAFF. V gene TRBV7-9 combines with J gene TRBJ1-1; tentative D call: TRBD1 (6 bases). The ends were cut back, 1 base at V and 4 bases at J, with 10 bases in the middle. The V gene's germline CDR1 is SEHNR and CDR2 FQNEAQ (reference sequence). CDR3 size: 14 residues.

The chain uses TRBV5-4 and TRBJ1-2; TRBD1 agrees at 8 bases. Trimming removed 5 bases from V and 8 bases from J; junction bases left unmatched: 14. Germline CDR1 reads SGHNT; CDR2 reads YYREEE (reference sequence). The CDR3 is made up of 15 amino acids. The DNA for the CDR3 is TGTGCCAGCAGAACCTCGACAGGGGTAGGAGGGGGCTACACCTTC. The encoded protein is CASRTSTGVGGGYTF.

The V call is TRBV7-2, the J call TRBJ1-1; D remains ambiguous. This CDR3 is 14 amino acids long. Germline V gene lookup returns CDR1 SGHTA and CDR2 FQGNSA. Trimming stripped 2 bases from V and 3 bases from J, with 10 bases between. CDR3 loop: CASSLWGGYTEAFF. In DNA, the CDR3 is TGTGCCAGCAGCTTATGGGGAGGGTACACTGAAGCTTTCTTT.

The chain combines TRBV19 with TRBJ1-1, with 9 bases fitting TRBD1. The trim removed 1 base at V and 7 bases at J, leaving 7 bases unmatched. The CDR3 length is 15 residues. Germline CDR1 and CDR2: LNHDA and SQIVND (reference sequence). CDR3 bases: TGTGCCAGTAGTATAGGGGGGACAGGGTCTAATGAAGCTTTCTTT. It specifies CASSIGGTGSNEAFF.

V gene TRBV6-5 combines with J gene TRBJ1-3; 9 bases line up with TRBD1. This CDR3 contains 16 residues. V lost 4 bases and J lost 6; bases outside the gene matches: 10. Germline V gives CDR1 MNHEY, CDR2 SVGAGI. The CDR3 sequence: CASSSGTGGLENTIYF. CDR3 sequence (DNA): TGTGCCAGCAGTTCAGGAACAGGGGGCTTAGAAAACACCATATATTTT.

CDR3 residues: CASSMGSGNTIYF. In nucleotides, the CDR3 is TGTGCCAGTAGTATGGGCAGCGGAAACACCATATATTTT. The gene calls are TRBV19 and TRBJ1-3, with D hard to call. The CDR3 totals 13 residues. Germline CDR1 is LNHDA and CDR2 is SQIVND (reference sequence). V lost 3 bases and J lost 4, with 7 bases in between.

The chain links TRBV9 to TRBJ2-1; 11 positions match TRBD2. Trimming at V came to 0 bases and at J to 6 bases, leaving 2 bases not matched to a gene. Germline V gene lookup returns CDR1 SGDLS and CDR2 YYNGEE. The CDR3 length is 15 residues. The CDR3 bases are TGTGCCAGCAGCGTAGGGACTAGCGGGTCCAATGAGCAGTTCTTC. Translation gives CASSVGTSGSNEQFF.

V is TRBV5-1 and J is TRBJ2-5; 14 bases align to TRBD2. Germline V gene sequence: CDR1 SGHRS, CDR2 YFSETQ. The CDR3 totals 17 residues. V dropped 1 base and J dropped 5; count of bases not matched to a gene: 7. Here the CDR3 reads CASSLTLGTSGSETQYF. The CDR3 DNA follows: TGCGCCAGCAGCTTGACCTTAGGGACTAGCGGGAGTGAGACCCAGTACTTC.

The CDR3 DNA reads as TGTGCCAGCAGTTTAGGCCGCGGGAGGGCCGGGTTCGAGCAGTACTTC. This sequence encodes CASSLGRGRAGFEQYF. The chain couples TRBV28 to TRBJ2-7, with TRBD2 matching over 9 bases. The germline V gene encodes CDR1 MDHEN and CDR2 SYDVKM. V shed 2 bases and J 6 bases; nucleotides not matched to a gene: 11. This CDR3 contains 16 residues.

The chain couples TRBV7-2 to TRBJ2-1; maybe TRBD2 (6 bases). This CDR3 comprises 12 residues. Germline V gene sequence: CDR1 SGHTA, CDR2 FQGNSA. Trimming removed 4 bases at V and 10 bases at J, with 11 bases between. CDR3 coding DNA: TGTGCCAGCAGCTACTATAGCGGCGAGCAGTTCTTC. Translating gives CASSYYSGEQFF.

This sequence joins TRBV6-1 and TRBJ2-2, with 11 bases matching TRBD2. The CDR3 has 15 amino acids. The V gene's germline CDR1 is MNHNS and CDR2 SASEGT. V shed 6 bases and J 6 bases; nucleotides not matched to a gene: 6. The CDR3 DNA is TGTGCCAGCAGCGCTGGACTAGCGGGTCCCGGGGAGCTGTTTTTT. Its translation: CASSAGLAGPGELFF.

This rearrangement joins TRBV5-8 to TRBJ2-7; D might be TRBD1 (5 bases). In germline, CDR1 is SGHTS, CDR2 YDEGEE. V dropped 4 bases and J dropped 2 bases, with 16 bases sitting between them. CDR3 length: 15 residues. Here the CDR3 reads CASSSSRVYAYEQYF. For the CDR3, the DNA is TGTGCCAGCAGCAGCTCCAGGGTTTACGCCTACGAGCAGTACTTC.

This clone was recorded only once. This sequence joins TRBV5-1 and TRBJ2-7, with 8 bases matching TRBD2. V lost 3 bases and J lost 2; bases outside the gene matches: 16. The CDR3 has 18 residues. Germline CDR1 reads SGHRS; CDR2 reads YFSETQ. The DNA of the CDR3 is TGCGCCAGCAGCTCCCCGAAGATAACTAGCGGAGGTCCCTACGAGCAGTACTTC. Amino acid sequence: CASSSPKITSGGPYEQYF.

This chain joins TRBV19 and TRBJ1-1, with D unresolved. The CDR3 is 13 residues long. The germline CDR1 and CDR2 sequences are LNHDA and SQIVND (reference sequence). V was trimmed by 4 bases and J by 7 bases, leaving 13 bases between them. CDR3 bases: TGTGCCAGTAGTACCACTTCGGGATTTGAAGCTTTCTTT. It codes for CASSTTSGFEAFF.